The 25 T cell receptor beta chains presented below share a single source sample, sequenced in a study of blood T cell repertoires in COVID-19. Only in-frame clones appear in the TCRdb table, and some are missing; sequencing was by immunoSEQ multiplex PCR. The sample holds approximately 50,000 clones; roughly 90% are singletons and the top ten take around 3.7%. The sample consisted of peripheral blood. The receptors were sampled from a human donor in a cohort sampled during active COVID-19.

The genes are TRBV5-8 and TRBJ1-5; D is possibly TRBD1 (6 bases). Germline-derived CDR1 and CDR2 are SGHTS and YDEGEE. The CDR3 totals 15 residues. The V end was cut by 0 bases, the J end by 3 bases, with 10 bases between. The CDR3 spells CASSLGQAVNQPQHF. DNA for the CDR3: TGTGCCAGCAGCTTGGGACAGGCCGTCAATCAGCCCCAGCATTTT.

This clone has more than one count but fewer than ten. This chain connects TRBV11-2 to TRBJ1-6; possible D gene TRBD1, 6 bases. Trimming stripped 2 bases from V and 5 bases from J, with 16 bases between. The CDR3 totals 17 residues. Germline CDR1 is SGHAT and CDR2 is FQNNGV. The chain's CDR3 is CASSLRDQGFDNSPLHF. The CDR3 bases are TGTGCCAGCAGCTTACGAGATCAGGGGTTCGATAATTCACCCCTCCACTTT.

The V gene is TRBV5-4, the J gene TRBJ1-1; D ambiguous. This CDR3 has 15 amino acids. Between the trimmed V and J ends, which lost 0 bases and 1 base, there was a span of 10 bases. Per germline, CDR1 SGHNT and CDR2 YYREEE (reference sequence). The CDR3 region has the DNA TGTGCCAGCAGCTTGGAATCGGGAAGGAACACTGAAGCTTTCTTT. Amino acid sequence: CASSLESGRNTEAFF.

The chain employs TRBV5-1 and TRBJ2-1, with TRBD2 as a possible D gene (6 bases). This CDR3 region has 13 residues. The germline CDR1 and CDR2 sequences are SGHRS and YFSETQ. V was clipped by 3 bases and J by 7 bases, with 11 bases between them. This chain's CDR3 is CASSWRVGNEQFF. For the CDR3, the DNA is TGCGCCAGCAGCTGGAGGGTTGGGAATGAGCAGTTCTTC.

The V call is TRBV6-5, the J call TRBJ1-5, with 7 bases fitting TRBD1. There are 15 residues in the CDR3. Germline CDR1 MNHEY, CDR2 SVGAGI. J was trimmed by 1 base and V by 7 bases; bases with no gene match: 7. The CDR3 sequence: CASTSGRGSNQPQHF. CDR3 DNA sequence: TGTGCCAGCACCTCCGGCAGGGGGAGCAATCAGCCCCAGCATTTT.

This rearrangement joins TRBV2 to TRBJ2-1, with TRBD2 identical over 8 bases. This CDR3 has 15 amino acids. Germline lookup yields CDR1 SNHLY and CDR2 FYNNEI. Germline trimming cut 7 bases from V and 5 bases from J; bases unmatched to any gene: 10. The DNA of the CDR3 is TGTGCCAGCACCTTAGCGGGACTGTCCAACAATGAGCAGTTCTTC. Its translation is CASTLAGLSNNEQFF.

This clone was seen just once. The rearrangement links TRBV9 to TRBJ2-3; weak D call: TRBD1 (6 bases). Trimming shortened V by 4 bases and J by 5 bases, and 20 bases separated the two germline ends. CDR3 length: 16 amino acids. Germline values: CDR1 SGDLS, CDR2 YYNGEE. The DNA of the CDR3 is TGTGCCAGCAGCACAGGACAGTTGTCGTTAATAGATACGCAGTATTTT. Protein sequence: CASSTGQLSLIDTQYF.

This rearrangement joins TRBV4-1 to TRBJ2-7; maybe TRBD1 (6 bases). The germline gives CDR1 MGHRA, CDR2 YSYEKL. The CDR3 runs to 15 residues. The ends were cut back, 1 base at V and 2 bases at J, with 12 bases in the middle. DNA for the CDR3: TGCGCCAGCAGCCAAGTCGCCGACAGGCCCTACGAGCAGTACGTC. Encoded protein: CASSQVADRPYEQYV.

The chain employs TRBV19 and TRBJ2-1, with TRBD2 matching 10 bases. Germline trimming cut 5 bases from V and 7 bases from J; bases unmatched to any gene: 11. Germline V gene lookup returns CDR1 LNHDA and CDR2 SQIVND (reference sequence). This CDR3 spans 16 amino acids. The CDR3 nucleotides are TGTGCCAGTAGTCTCACTCCTAGCGGGAGCTGGAATGAGCAGTTCTTC. It specifies CASSLTPSGSWNEQFF.

The chain joins TRBV5-1 to TRBJ1-5; 11 bases align to TRBD1. Trimming took 0 bases from V and 5 from J; bases not matched to a gene: 1. CDR3 length: 15 amino acids. In germline, CDR1 is SGHRS, CDR2 YFSETQ. CDR3 amino acids: CASSLGDRGDQPQHF. The DNA of the CDR3 is TGCGCCAGCAGCTTGGGGGACAGGGGGGATCAGCCCCAGCATTTT. Complete variable domain (other parts from reference TRBV5-1 and TRBJ1-5): KAGVTQTPRYLIKTRGQQVTLSCSPISGHRSVSWYQQTPGQGLQFLFEYFSETQRNKGNFPGRFSGRQFSNSRSEMNVSTLELGDSALYLCASSLGDRGDQPQHFGDGTRLSIL.

Of note for this clone: The junction and the germline gene differ at one end; a read error may be behind it. The chain has TRBV28 and TRBJ1-4; D ambiguous. Germline loops: CDR1 MDHEN, CDR2 SYDVKM. This CDR3 has 16 amino acids. The CDR3 DNA is TGTGCCAGCAGTTTATCAGACTCCCGCACTAAGGAAAAACTGTTTTTT. Translated, it gives CASSLSDSRTKEKLFF.

The chain joins TRBV7-3 to TRBJ2-1; 9 bases map to TRBD1. This CDR3 spans 15 amino acids. Germline CDR1 reads SGHTA; CDR2 reads FQGTGA. V shed 5 bases, J shed 10 bases, and the junction held 12 bases outside the gene matches. The CDR3 DNA reads as TGTGCCAGCAGCGCCTTCGGGGGACAGGGTGCCGAGCAGTTCTTC. Its protein product is CASSAFGGQGAEQFF.

The V and J genes are TRBV7-9 and TRBJ2-1, with D possibly TRBD1 on 6 matching bases. Germline V lookup: CDR1 SEHNR, CDR2 FQNEAQ (reference sequence). Trimming removed 5 bases from V and 5 bases from J, with 13 bases in between. The CDR3 length is 14 residues. CDR3 bases: TGTGCCAGCAGCCTTGGCCGGGACAACAATGAGCAGTTCTTC. It codes for CASSLGRDNNEQFF.

On this clone: At one of its ends the junction is not consistent with the germline gene, which may arise from a read error. The chain carries TRBV28 and TRBJ2-7, with TRBD1 matching 7 bases. The CDR3 runs 12 residues. The V gene's germline CDR1 is MDHEN and CDR2 SYDVKM. The CDR3 loop is CASSQKPGQGDF. The CDR3 DNA is TGTGCCAGCAGTCAGAAACCGGGGCAGGGGGACTTC.

The chain employs TRBV11-2 and TRBJ1-5; no clear D. Trimming left V 3 bases short and J 5 bases short, with 8 bases between. In germline, CDR1 is SGHAT, CDR2 FQNNGV. The CDR3 is 13 residues long. The CDR3 region is CASSFDGDQPQHF. DNA for the CDR3: TGTGCCAGCAGCTTTGACGGGGATCAGCCCCAGCATTTT.

J is TRBJ1-1 and V is TRBV7-9; no clear D. Trimming removed 4 bases from V and 0 bases from J, with 3 bases in between. This CDR3 spans 12 amino acids. CDR1 and CDR2 from the germline V gene are SEHNR and FQNEAQ (reference sequence). DNA of the CDR3: TGTGCCAGCAGCTCAGTGAACACTGAAGCTTTCTTT. Protein: CASSSVNTEAFF.

V is TRBV15 and J is TRBJ1-3; D is uncertain. The ends were cut back, 2 bases at V and 0 bases at J, with 8 bases in the middle. The CDR3 spans 15 residues. CDR1 and CDR2 (germline): LNHNV, YYDKDF (reference sequence). The CDR3 sequence is CATSRTLSSGNTIYF. The DNA of the CDR3 is TGTGCCACCAGCAGAACGCTGAGCTCTGGAAACACCATATATTTT.

This chain links TRBV27 with TRBJ1-1; D not certain. This CDR3 contains 15 residues. V lost 0 bases, J lost 4 bases, and 12 bases lay in between. CDR1 is MNHEY, CDR2 SMNVEV, per germline (reference sequence). The DNA for the CDR3 is TGTGCCAGCAGTTTATCTCCGGTTTTTGGCACTGAAGCTTTCTTT. Protein product: CASSLSPVFGTEAFF.

The chain employs TRBV10-1 and TRBJ1-4, with D hard to call. This CDR3 has 14 amino acids. V shed 3 bases and J shed 0 bases, with 5 bases lying between them. Per the germline V gene, CDR1 is WNHNN and CDR2 is SYGVQD (reference sequence). CDR3 in DNA: TGCGCCAGCAGTGACAGTTCAACTAATGAAAAACTGTTTTTT. It is translated as CASSDSSTNEKLFF.

V and J are TRBV19 and TRBJ2-3; 8 bases are shared with TRBD2. The CDR3 consists of 14 residues. Germline V lookup: CDR1 LNHDA, CDR2 SQIVND (reference sequence). Trimming took 6 bases from V and 2 from J; bases not matched to a gene: 4. The CDR3: CASSAGGYTDTQYF. In nucleotides, the CDR3 is TGTGCCAGTAGCGCGGGAGGCTACACAGATACGCAGTATTTT. The whole variable domain, filled in from reference TRBV19 and TRBJ2-3, reads DGGITQSPKYLFRKEGQNVTLSCEQNLNHDAMYWYRQDPGQGLRLIYYSQIVNDFQKGDIAEGYSVSREKKESFPLTVTSAQKNPTAFYLCASSAGGYTDTQYFGPGTRLTVL.

V is TRBV3-1 (or the pseudogene TRBV3-2) and J is TRBJ2-7, with D possibly matching TRBD1 (5 bases). CDR3 size: 12 residues. The germline V gene encodes CDR1 LGHDT and CDR2 YNNKEL (reference sequence). V lost 2 bases and J lost 7, with 9 bases in between. CDR3 protein: CASSQLREEQYF. The CDR3 region has the DNA TGTGCCAGCAGCCAACTCAGGGAAGAGCAGTACTTC.

This clone was detected only a few times. The rearrangement uses TRBV9 and TRBJ1-3; no definite D call. The CDR3 is 16 residues long. V lost 0 bases to trimming and J lost 3 bases, with 13 bases between them. The germline gives CDR1 SGDLS, CDR2 YYNGEE. Here the CDR3 reads CASSVATGDSGNTIYF. The CDR3 DNA is TGTGCCAGCAGCGTAGCTACCGGGGATAGTGGAAACACCATATATTTT.

The chain is built from TRBV7-8 and TRBJ1-3; D unresolved. CDR3 size: 14 residues. The V end lost 1 base, the J end lost 0 bases, and 4 bases lay between the germline ends. Germline V gene lookup returns CDR1 SGHVS and CDR2 FQNEAQ. The CDR3 nucleotides read TGTGCCAGCAGCTTAGTCAGCTCTGGAAACACCATATATTTT. Its translation is CASSLVSSGNTIYF.

The chain carries TRBV5-1 and TRBJ2-7; 8 positions match TRBD1. Germline lookup yields CDR1 SGHRS and CDR2 YFSETQ. The CDR3 extends over 15 amino acids. Losses at the gene ends were 7 bases for V and 5 bases for J; bases not matched to a gene: 14. The CDR3, as DNA: TGCGCCAGCTCTCCTGGACAGGGTTATTTGAACGAGCAGTACTTC. It yields the protein CASSPGQGYLNEQYF.

This rearrangement joins TRBV12-3 or TRBV12-4 to TRBJ2-7; no reliable D call. The CDR3 is made up of 12 amino acids. Trimming shortened V by 5 bases and J by 1 base, and 6 bases separated the two germline ends. The CDR3 region has the DNA TGTGCCAGCAGTCTTCAGTCCTACGAGCAGTACTTC. Amino acids: CASSLQSYEQYF.